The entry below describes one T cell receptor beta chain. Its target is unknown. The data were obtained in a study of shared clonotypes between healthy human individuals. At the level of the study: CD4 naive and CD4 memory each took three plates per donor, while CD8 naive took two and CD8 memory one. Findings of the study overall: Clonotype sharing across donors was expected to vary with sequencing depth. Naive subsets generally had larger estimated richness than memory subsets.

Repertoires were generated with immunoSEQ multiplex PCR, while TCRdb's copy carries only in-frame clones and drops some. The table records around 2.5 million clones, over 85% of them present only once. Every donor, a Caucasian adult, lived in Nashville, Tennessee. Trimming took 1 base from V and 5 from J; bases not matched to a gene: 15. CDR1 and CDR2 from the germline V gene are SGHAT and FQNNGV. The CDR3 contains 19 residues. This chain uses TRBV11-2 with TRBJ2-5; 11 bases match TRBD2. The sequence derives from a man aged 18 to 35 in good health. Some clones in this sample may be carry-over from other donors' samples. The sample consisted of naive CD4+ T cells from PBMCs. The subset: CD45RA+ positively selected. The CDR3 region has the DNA TGTGCCAGCAGCTTAGTAGTCCTTATAGCGGGAGGGCCCAGGGAGACCCAGTACTTC. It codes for CASSLVVLIAGGPRETQYF.